This T cell receptor (beta chain) was recovered during a study of molecular identifiers for immune sequencing clone quantification. Across the study: In replicates, the authors split RNA from roughly 18,000 or 92,000 naive CD8 cells five ways and sequenced four. General study points: Investigators reportedly could detect spiked Jurkat TCR RNA from one cell among approximately 970,000 naive cells.

This clonotype was picked up a small number of times. The antigen is undetermined. Methods described previously were used for bulk TCR libraries, and listed TCR primers were applied. TCRdb independently ran MiXCR on the PCR reads; one entry per CDR3 protein. Of approximately 100,000 distinct CDR3 sequences listed, over 30% were seen once; the top ten hold around 3.8%. Naive CD8 T cells were sorted as CD8+CD4-CCR7+CD45RA+. The material sequenced was naive CD8+ T cells from blood, with Jurkat cell RNA spiked in. The subset is: FACS-sorted CD8+CD4-CCR7+CD45RA+ naive T cells. The clonotype was recovered from a human donor in good health. Some libraries in this study had Jurkat cell RNA spiked in.

This chain's CDR3 is CARNARAGGGTDTQYF. CDR3 DNA sequence: TGTGCCAGGAATGCAAGAGCGGGAGGAGGAACAGATACGCAGTATTTT. J is TRBJ2-3 and V is TRBV6-5; 9 nucleotides match TRBD2. CDR1 is MNHEY and CDR2 is SVGAGI in the germline V gene. V lost 9 bases and J lost 3; bases outside the gene matches: 13. The CDR3 loop spans 16 amino acids.